Reported below is one T cell receptor beta chain. In the study's own analysis: Estimation of nucleated cell counts relied on the amplification of reference gene primers. Generated by immunoSEQ multiplex PCR, the TCRdb table keeps only in-frame clones and is missing some. V and J calls and clone size are given by that table; D and trimming were obtained from the DNA. The sample lists roughly 110,000 clones, approximately 90% occurring once. These data belong to a study of blood T cell repertoires in COVID-19. Overall study context: Some COVID-19 samples were acute and others convalescent; all came from the United States, Italy and Spain. From T cells, B-cell-depleted T cells, or PBMCs came the material, which was cDNA or gDNA.

V was pared by 3 bases and J by 6 bases, with 14 bases between. CDR3 length: 13 amino acids. Germline CDR1 GTSNPN, CDR2 SVGIG (reference sequence). The chain is built from TRBV30 and TRBJ1-2; D remains unclear. This sequence originates from a human donor with acute or convalescent COVID-19. The donor label of this sample is uncertain. Sequenced input: peripheral blood. CDR3 sequence: CAWSPTGNHGYTF. The CDR3 DNA sequence: TGTGCCTGGAGCCCGACTGGTAATCATGGCTACACCTTC.